These 18 T cell receptor beta chains share one sample of origin, sequenced in a study of shared clonotypes between healthy human individuals. Sequencing was performed with immunoSEQ multiplex PCR; in TCRdb, only in-frame clones are kept and a portion is missing. The table lists fewer than 500,000 clones, about three quarters of them singletons. Material for sequencing was PBMCs. The receptors originated from a middle-aged woman in good health. Some clones in this sample may be carry-over from other donors' samples.

The chain carries TRBV5-1 and TRBJ2-1, with TRBD1 as a possible D gene (5 bases). Germline V lookup: CDR1 SGHRS, CDR2 YFSETQ. This CDR3 is built from 16 residues. V dropped 5 bases and J dropped 2 bases, with 17 bases sitting between them. DNA of the CDR3: TGCGCCAGCAGTTTACCGACAGCGCTCACCTACAATGAGCAGTTCTTC. Translation gives CASSLPTALTYNEQFF.

This clone is a singleton in its sample. This chain uses TRBV2 with TRBJ1-1; no definite D call. The CDR3 is made up of 13 amino acids. Per germline, CDR1 SNHLY and CDR2 FYNNEI. The V gene lost 3 bases and the J gene lost 4 bases, with 9 bases spanning the gap. The CDR3 bases are TGTGCCAGCAGTGATGCGGGGAGCACTGAAGCTTTCTTT. Its translation: CASSDAGSTEAFF. Full variable domain (remainder filled in from reference TRBV2 and TRBJ1-1): EPEVTQTPSHQVTQMGQEVILRCVPISNHLYFYWYRQILGQKVEFLVSFYNNEISEKSEIFDDQFSVERPDGSNFTLKIRSTKLEDSAMYFCASSDAGSTEAFFGQGTRLTVV.

This chain joins TRBV5-1 and TRBJ2-3, with 9 bases lining up with TRBD2. V shed 5 bases and J 1 base; nucleotides not matched to a gene: 8. CDR1 is SGHRS and CDR2 is YFSETQ in the germline V gene. The CDR3 is made up of 16 amino acids. The CDR3 sequence: CASSWGLAHGTDTQYF. CDR3 bases: TGCGCCAGCAGTTGGGGACTAGCTCATGGCACAGATACGCAGTATTTT.

The CDR3 DNA sequence: TGTGCCAGCAGCGTAGCTGCCCGCGGGAGGGGTCAGGAGACCCAGTACTTC. Translated, it gives CASSVAARGRGQETQYF. This chain links TRBV9 with TRBJ2-5, with 9 bases that match TRBD2. Per the germline V gene, CDR1 is SGDLS and CDR2 is YYNGEE. V lost 0 bases, J lost 5 bases, and 11 bases stayed unmatched. The CDR3 length is 17 residues.

The chain employs TRBV7-9 and TRBJ2-1; TRBD2 matches at 10 bases. Germline CDR1 reads SEHNR; CDR2 reads FQNEAQ (reference sequence). V was pared by 3 bases and J by 5 bases, with 7 bases of the junction left unmatched. The CDR3 is 16 amino acids. CDR3 residues: CASSFKPGLANNEQFF. DNA of the CDR3: TGTGCCAGCAGCTTTAAGCCGGGACTAGCGAACAATGAGCAGTTCTTC.

This sequence joins TRBV20-1 and TRBJ1-2; unclear D gene. Germline CDR1 reads DFQATT; CDR2 reads SNEGSKA (reference sequence). Trimming shortened V by 3 bases and J by 8 bases, and 10 bases separated the two germline ends. The CDR3 contains 11 residues. CDR3 sequence: CSASDTWGYTF. The CDR3 bases are TGCAGTGCTAGCGACACTTGGGGCTACACCTTC.

The chain uses TRBV15 and TRBJ2-1, with a tentative D call TRBD1 (5 bases). V gave up 2 bases and J gave up 9 bases, with 17 bases separating them. CDR3 length equals 15 residues. Germline V gene lookup returns CDR1 LNHNV and CDR2 YYDKDF (reference sequence). CDR3 in DNA: TGTGCCACCAGCAGACGAGATAACAGGTACGGTGAGCAGTTCTTC. It yields the protein CATSRRDNRYGEQFF.

The genes are TRBV14 and TRBJ2-2; D perhaps matches TRBD1 (6 bases). V was cut by 0 bases and J by 5 bases, with 16 bases left in between. Germline CDR1 reads SGHDN; CDR2 reads FVKESK. CDR3 length equals 17 residues. CDR3 sequence: CASSQDLVQGLTGELFF. In DNA form, the CDR3 reads TGTGCCAGCAGCCAAGACCTCGTACAGGGCCTTACCGGGGAGCTGTTTTTT.

This chain links TRBV9 with TRBJ2-7, with D perhaps matching TRBD1 (5 bases). Germline CDR1 and CDR2: SGDLS and YYNGEE. Trimming shortened V by 0 bases and J by 5 bases, and 12 bases separated the two germline ends. CDR3 length: 14 residues. For the CDR3, the DNA is TGTGCCAGCAGCGTAGGGTCAGGGCTGAACGAGCAGTACTTC. As protein: CASSVGSGLNEQYF.

The V call is TRBV20-1, the J call TRBJ2-1; 8 bases fit TRBD2. Germline values: CDR1 DFQATT, CDR2 SNEGSKA (reference sequence). Trimming cost V 7 bases and J 10 bases; bases outside gene matches: 6. The CDR3 runs 11 residues. Written as DNA, the CDR3 is TGCAGTGGGAGGAGCGGGAGCGAGCAGTTCTTC. It is translated as CSGRSGSEQFF.

The chain links TRBV6-5 to TRBJ2-5, with 8 bases fitting TRBD1. CDR1 and CDR2 from the germline V gene are MNHEY and SVGAGI. V shed 5 bases, J shed 5 bases, and the junction held 7 bases outside the gene matches. The CDR3 totals 14 residues. The DNA for the CDR3 is TGTGCCAGCAGTAACAGACAGGGGTTGGAGACCCAGTACTTC. It yields the protein CASSNRQGLETQYF.

The genes are TRBV27 and TRBJ2-6; TRBD2 agrees at 10 bases. With 5 bases clipped from V and 0 bases from J, the junction kept 4 bases outside the gene matches. Germline V gene data show CDR1 as MNHEY and CDR2 as SMNVEV (reference sequence). This CDR3 is 17 amino acids long. CDR3 residues: CASSVLAGSSGANVLTF. CDR3 in DNA: TGTGCCAGCAGTGTACTAGCGGGATCCTCTGGGGCCAACGTCCTGACTTTC. The full variable domain, completed using reference TRBV27 and TRBJ2-6, is EAQVTQNPRYLITVTGKKLTVTCSQNMNHEYMSWYRQDPGLGLRQIYYSMNVEVTDKGDVPEGYKVSRKEKRNFPLILESPSPNQTSLYFCASSVLAGSSGANVLTFGAGSRLTVL.

The chain links TRBV30 to TRBJ2-1; D uncertain. V lost 4 bases to trimming and J lost 2 bases, with 12 bases between them. Germline V gene lookup returns CDR1 GTSNPN and CDR2 SVGIG (reference sequence). This CDR3 comprises 14 residues. The CDR3 nucleotides read TGTGCCTGGACCCCCGTCAGCGCCTACAATGAGCAGTTCTTC. This translates into CAWTPVSAYNEQFF.

The J gene is TRBJ2-2, the V gene TRBV7-9, with 10 bases lining up with TRBD2. The CDR3 sequence is 16 residues long. CDR1 is SEHNR, CDR2 FQNEAQ, per germline (reference sequence). V lost 5 bases to trimming and J lost 5 bases; unmatched junction nucleotides: 8. The CDR3 nucleotides are TGTGCCAGCAGCCCAATCCTAGCGGGAGATACCGGGGAGCTGTTTTTT. This translates into CASSPILAGDTGELFF.

The chain is built from TRBV27 and TRBJ2-7; perhaps D is TRBD1 or TRBD2 (6 bases each). Germline CDR1 reads MNHEY; CDR2 reads SMNVEV (reference sequence). This CDR3 has 13 residues. With 7 bases removed from V and 3 bases from J, the gap between germline ends came to 13 bases. CDR3 sequence: CASKPGGGYEQYF. CDR3 bases: TGTGCCAGCAAGCCCGGGGGCGGCTACGAGCAGTACTTC.

The J gene is TRBJ1-5, the V gene TRBV2; unclear D gene. The CDR3 sequence is 15 residues long. V lost 4 bases, J lost 7 bases, and 17 bases lay in between. CDR1 SNHLY and CDR2 FYNNEI come from the germline V gene. The DNA of the CDR3 is TGTGCCAGCAGTGTCATTCGCCCGGGAAACCAGCCCCAGCATTTT. Its translation: CASSVIRPGNQPQHF. The variable domain in full, completed from reference TRBV2 and TRBJ1-5, reads EPEVTQTPSHQVTQMGQEVILRCVPISNHLYFYWYRQILGQKVEFLVSFYNNEISEKSEIFDDQFSVERPDGSNFTLKIRSTKLEDSAMYFCASSVIRPGNQPQHFGDGTRLSIL.

This clone was detected once. This chain uses TRBV7-9 with TRBJ2-3, with TRBD2 as a possible D gene (5 bases). This CDR3 has 15 residues. Germline assignment: CDR1 SEHNR and CDR2 FQNEAQ (reference sequence). Trimming stripped 4 bases from V and 0 bases from J, with 11 bases between. The CDR3 region is CASSSSSGSTDTQYF. The CDR3 DNA is TGTGCCAGCAGCTCTAGTTCGGGGAGCACAGATACGCAGTATTTT.

V is TRBV11-2 and J is TRBJ1-3, with unresolved D. The V gene lost 4 bases and the J gene lost 3 bases, with 7 bases spanning the gap. The germline CDR1 and CDR2 sequences are SGHAT and FQNNGV. The CDR3 loop spans 13 amino acids. CDR3 region: CASSSDNGNTIYF. The DNA for the CDR3 is TGTGCCAGCAGCTCCGACAATGGAAACACCATATATTTT.